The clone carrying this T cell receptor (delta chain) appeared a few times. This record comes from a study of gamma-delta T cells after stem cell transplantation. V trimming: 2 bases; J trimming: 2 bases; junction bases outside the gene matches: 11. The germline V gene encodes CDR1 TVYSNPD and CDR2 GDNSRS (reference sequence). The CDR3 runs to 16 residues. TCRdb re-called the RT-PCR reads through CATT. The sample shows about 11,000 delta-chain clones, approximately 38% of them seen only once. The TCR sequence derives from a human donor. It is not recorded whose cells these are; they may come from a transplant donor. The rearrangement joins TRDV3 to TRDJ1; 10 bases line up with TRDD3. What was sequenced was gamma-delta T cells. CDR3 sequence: CAFRGDWGMETDKLIF. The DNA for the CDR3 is TGTGCCTTTCGAGGTGACTGGGGGATGGAGACCGATAAACTCATCTTT.